This TCR beta chain was documented in a study of blood T cell repertoires in COVID-19. The length of the CDR3 is 15 residues. J was trimmed by 3 bases and V by 5 bases; bases with no gene match: 9. Per the germline V gene, CDR1 is LNHNV and CDR2 is YYDKDF (reference sequence). Clones were sequenced by immunoSEQ multiplex PCR, and TCRdb holds only the in-frame ones, with some missing. The sample contains approximately 61,000 clones, 79% of which appear only once. Material: peripheral blood. This clonotype originated in a woman between 65 and 79 years old with acute or convalescent COVID-19. V usage is TRBV15 and J usage is TRBJ2-7; TRBD2 matches at 8 bases. The CDR3 DNA reads as TGTGCCACCAGCCCCGGGGGGGCTCGGGGCTACGAGCAGTACTTC. Residues: CATSPGGARGYEQYF.